This T cell receptor beta chain was retrieved from a study of cytomegalovirus exposure and HLA in healthy donors. Study-level points and caveats: Presence/absence analysis assumed near-uniform sequencing depth across donors. Investigators reported about 160 TCR beta chains as tied to cytomegalovirus. Cytomegalovirus status, reportedly, was diagnosed with high specificity and sensitivity by the classifier. Association with HLA alleles at 0.05 false discovery rate was found for 16,951 TCR beta sequences in a later analysis.

The CDR3 extends over 14 amino acids. Germline-derived CDR1 and CDR2 are LNHNV and YYDKDF (reference sequence). Trimming pared 4 bases from V and 1 base from J, leaving 10 bases between. Primers for the PCR totalled 60 Vbeta and 13 Jbeta. Measured with immunoSEQ multiplex PCR; TCRdb has only the in-frame clones, and not every one. The sample lists 150,000 to 180,000 clones, 80% occurring once. Remarks on this clone: The antigen remains undetermined.

The rearrangement joins TRBV15 to TRBJ1-1, with D maybe TRBD1 (6 bases). The sequenced sample consisted of PBMCs. The clonotype was recovered from a young man in good health and CMV-seropositive. This CDR3 is CATSNQGSNTEAFF. In DNA, the CDR3 is TGTGCCACCAGCAACCAGGGGTCGAACACTGAAGCTTTCTTT.